These 29 T cell receptor beta chains were all obtained from the same sample, sequenced in a study of blood T cell repertoires in COVID-19. This table comes from immunoSEQ multiplex PCR, and its TCRdb copy is limited to in-frame clones, with some not included. The profile shows 190,000 or so clones, approximately 89% of them singletons. Sequences were obtained from peripheral blood. The receptors derive from a woman aged 25 to 39 with acute or convalescent COVID-19.

V usage is TRBV28 and J usage is TRBJ2-5, with D unclear. The V end was cut by 2 bases, the J end by 5 bases, with 9 bases between. Germline V CDR1 and CDR2: MDHEN, SYDVKM. This CDR3 region has 13 residues. The CDR3 region has the DNA TGTGCCAGCAGTTTACTAGTGAGGGAGACCCAGTACTTC. It is translated as CASSLLVRETQYF.

The chain has TRBV28 and TRBJ2-3, with D unresolved. This CDR3 contains 11 residues. V was pared by 8 bases and J by 7 bases, with 10 bases between. Germline V gene lookup returns CDR1 MDHEN and CDR2 SYDVKM. The CDR3: CASLSIHTQYF. DNA for the CDR3: TGTGCCAGCCTGAGTATCCATACGCAGTATTTT.

This chain links TRBV10-3 with TRBJ1-5; D is undetermined. Germline assignment: CDR1 ENHRY and CDR2 SYGVKD. V lost 2 bases and J lost 0, with 8 bases in between. The CDR3 is made up of 15 amino acids. The CDR3 nucleotides are TGTGCCATCAGTGAGGCCGGGTATAGCAATCAGCCCCAGCATTTT. This codes for CAISEAGYSNQPQHF.

The CDR3 sequence: CASGQGAAEDTEAFF. The CDR3 DNA reads as TGCGCCAGCGGACAGGGGGCGGCGGAGGACACTGAAGCTTTCTTT. V is TRBV5-1 and J is TRBJ1-1, with 11 nucleotides matching TRBD1. The J segment lost 3 bases and the V segment lost 7 bases, leaving 8 bases of the junction unmatched. The germline CDR1 and CDR2 sequences are SGHRS and YFSETQ. The CDR3 is made up of 15 amino acids.

This clone has only one observation. The chain is built from TRBV28 and TRBJ1-2, with 7 bases aligning to TRBD1. Per the germline V gene, CDR1 is MDHEN and CDR2 is SYDVKM. V shed 4 bases and J 2 bases; nucleotides not matched to a gene: 4. The CDR3 contains 14 residues. CDR3 protein: CASSSTGENYGYTF. In nucleotides, the CDR3 is TGTGCCAGCAGTTCTACAGGGGAAAACTATGGCTACACCTTC.

The rearrangement joins TRBV15 to TRBJ2-1; 11 nucleotides match TRBD2. Germline values: CDR1 LNHNV, CDR2 YYDKDF (reference sequence). J was trimmed by 6 bases and V by 1 base; bases with no gene match: 5. The CDR3 loop spans 16 amino acids. The CDR3 reads CATSRGTSGWGNEQFF. CDR3 coding DNA: TGTGCCACCAGCAGAGGGACTAGCGGGTGGGGCAATGAGCAGTTCTTC.

The V call is TRBV18, the J call TRBJ1-5; D gene unclear. V gave up 5 bases and J gave up 5 bases, with 7 bases separating them. In germline, CDR1 is KGHSH, CDR2 LQKENI. The CDR3 length is 12 residues. The CDR3 bases are TGTGCCAGCTCAGAAACTGATCAGCCCCAGCATTTT. Its protein product is CASSETDQPQHF.

The rearrangement joins TRBV29-1 to TRBJ2-1; D call uncertain. V lost 8 bases to trimming and J lost 0 bases, with 11 bases between them. The CDR3 consists of 13 residues. Per germline, CDR1 SQVTM and CDR2 ANQGSEA. CDR3 sequence (DNA): TGCAGCACCCTTTATAGCTCCTACAATGAGCAGTTCTTC. Translating it yields CSTLYSSYNEQFF.

This clone appeared a single time. V and J are TRBV5-1 and TRBJ2-2, with 9 bases identical to TRBD2. Per germline, CDR1 SGHRS and CDR2 YFSETQ. The CDR3 totals 16 residues. V gave up 4 bases and J gave up 1 base; unmatched junction bases: 5. The CDR3 here is CASSVGLARNTGELFF. CDR3 nucleotides: TGCGCCAGCAGCGTCGGACTAGCGAGGAACACCGGGGAGCTGTTTTTT. The full variable domain, its missing parts supplied by reference TRBV5-1 and TRBJ2-2, is KAGVTQTPRYLIKTRGQQVTLSCSPISGHRSVSWYQQTPGQGLQFLFEYFSETQRNKGNFPGRFSGRQFSNSRSEMNVSTLELGDSALYLCASSVGLARNTGELFFGEGSRLTVL.

The sample holds many counts of this clone. The rearrangement joins TRBV27 to TRBJ1-2, with a possible D match to TRBD1 (6 bases). The V end lost 4 bases, the J end lost 10 bases, and 19 bases lay between the germline ends. Germline V gives CDR1 MNHEY, CDR2 SMNVEV (reference sequence). The CDR3 extends over 14 amino acids. The CDR3 coding sequence is TGTGCCAGCAGTTCTGGGGGCGGGGGTAATATCTACACCTTC. Residues: CASSSGGGGNIYTF.

This clone has only a few counts. J is TRBJ2-1 and V is TRBV5-1; D gene uncertain. V was shortened by 1 base and J by 8 bases, with 13 bases between the two germline ends. The CDR3 loop spans 14 amino acids. Germline values: CDR1 SGHRS, CDR2 YFSETQ. As DNA, the CDR3 is TGCGCCAGCAGCTTGTCGGCTAGTGCGGATGAGCAGTTCTTC. Its protein product is CASSLSASADEQFF.

The V gene is TRBV7-8, the J gene TRBJ2-1; D possibly corresponds to TRBD1 (5 bases). Trimming shortened V by 5 bases and J by 5 bases, and 22 bases separated the two germline ends. Germline CDR1 is SGHVS and CDR2 is FQNEAQ. This CDR3 is built from 17 residues. CDR3 nucleotides: TGTGCCAGCAGCCGCCCGGGCCCTCCCAGGGCGGACAATGAGCAGTTCTTC. Residues: CASSRPGPPRADNEQFF.

The V gene is TRBV2, the J gene TRBJ2-6, with 8 bases identical to TRBD2. From germline, CDR1 is SNHLY and CDR2 FYNNEI. Trimming at V came to 7 bases and at J to 3 bases, leaving 2 bases not matched to a gene. The CDR3 consists of 14 residues. The CDR3 DNA sequence: TGTGCCAGCACCCGGGGGGGTGGGGCCAACGTCCTGACTTTC. Amino acids: CASTRGGGANVLTF.

This chain uses TRBV28 with TRBJ1-5; D possibly corresponds to TRBD1 (6 bases). Germline V CDR1 and CDR2: MDHEN, SYDVKM. The CDR3 spans 16 residues. The germline V and J ends were trimmed by 7 bases and 0 bases, with 16 bases remaining between them. CDR3 sequence: CASKGGLGYSNQPQHF. The CDR3 DNA sequence: TGTGCCAGCAAAGGGGGATTAGGGTATAGCAATCAGCCCCAGCATTTT.

The chain uses TRBV5-1 and TRBJ2-1, with 8 nucleotides matching TRBD1. The CDR3 runs 15 residues. J lost 7 bases, V lost 1 base, and 7 bases had no gene match. The V gene's germline CDR1 is SGHRS and CDR2 YFSETQ. The chain's CDR3 is CASSLRAGGWNEQFF. The CDR3 DNA sequence: TGCGCCAGCAGCTTGCGGGCAGGGGGCTGGAATGAGCAGTTCTTC.

The chain couples TRBV30 to TRBJ2-7, with D maybe TRBD1 (6 bases). Germline CDR1 reads GTSNPN; CDR2 reads SVGIG (reference sequence). The V gene lost 0 bases and the J gene lost 5 bases, with 14 bases spanning the gap. This CDR3 has 14 residues. CDR3: CAWSVMTGRHEQYF. The DNA of the CDR3 is TGTGCCTGGAGTGTAATGACAGGCCGCCACGAGCAGTACTTC. The whole variable domain, filled in from reference TRBV30 and TRBJ2-7, reads SQTIHQWPATLVQPVGSPLSLECTVEGTSNPNLYWYRQAAGRGLQLLFYSVGIGQISSEVPQNLSASRPQDRQFILSSKKLLLSDSGFYLCAWSVMTGRHEQYFGPGTRLTVT.

The chain is built from TRBV19 and TRBJ1-1; D unclear. This CDR3 comprises 15 residues. V shed 5 bases and J shed 0 bases, with 13 bases lying between them. Germline CDR1 reads LNHDA; CDR2 reads SQIVND (reference sequence). The CDR3 DNA is TGTGCCAGTAGTGCCGGACTGTACATGAACACTGAAGCTTTCTTT. Its protein is CASSAGLYMNTEAFF.

The chain joins TRBV7-9 to TRBJ2-2; 7 positions match TRBD2. Germline values: CDR1 SEHNR, CDR2 FQNEAQ (reference sequence). The CDR3 extends over 14 amino acids. Unmatched junction bases numbered 8, after V lost 6 bases and J lost 7 bases. The CDR3 DNA sequence: TGTGCCAGCAGTCTCTCGGGGGGAGTCGGGGAGCTGTTTTTT. Its protein product is CASSLSGGVGELFF.

This clone was counted a single time. One junction end does not reproduce the germline sequence, and a read error may be involved. The chain joins TRBV28 to TRBJ2-7, with 8 nucleotides matching TRBD2. Germline values: CDR1 MDHEN, CDR2 SYDVKM. This CDR3 has 9 residues. DNA for the CDR3: TGTGCCAGTAGATTAGCGGGAACGTTC. Encoded protein: CASRLAGTF.

The rearrangement uses TRBV6-6 and TRBJ2-7; unclear D gene. The ends were cut back, 2 bases at V and 3 bases at J, with 14 bases in the middle. The CDR3 covers 15 residues. The germline V gene has CDR1 MNHNY and CDR2 SVGAGI (reference sequence). CDR3: CASSYTKPRYYEQYF. CDR3 nucleotides: TGTGCCAGCAGTTACACAAAACCCCGATACTACGAGCAGTACTTC.

This chain uses TRBV27 with TRBJ2-2; TRBD2 agrees at 7 bases. In germline, CDR1 is MNHEY, CDR2 SMNVEV (reference sequence). V lost 5 bases, J lost 7 bases, and 13 bases stayed unmatched. The CDR3 spans 16 residues. DNA of the CDR3: TGTGCCAGCAGTAGAATAATCGGACTAGGGGTCGGGGAGCTGTTTTTT. It is translated as CASSRIIGLGVGELFF.

Only one count was recorded for this clone. The gene calls are TRBV7-2 and TRBJ1-6; tentatively, D is TRBD1 (5 bases). CDR3 length equals 18 residues. V was clipped by 0 bases and J by 6 bases, with 18 bases between them. CDR1 and CDR2 from the germline V gene are SGHTA and FQGNSA. The CDR3 DNA sequence: TGTGCCAGCAGCTTAGCAGCGGGGGGGAGTCTCCTTAATTCACCCCTCCACTTT. Its translation is CASSLAAGGSLLNSPLHF. The whole variable domain, remainder taken from reference TRBV7-2 and TRBJ1-6, is GAGVSQSPSNKVTEKGKDVELRCDPISGHTALYWYRQSLGQGLEFLIYFQGNSAPDKSGLPSDRFSAERTGGSVSTLTIQRTQQEDSAVYLCASSLAAGGSLLNSPLHFGNGTRLTVT.

V gene TRBV5-8 combines with J gene TRBJ2-5; 11 positions agree with TRBD1. Germline V gives CDR1 SGHTS, CDR2 YDEGEE. V lost 3 bases, J lost 5 bases, and 3 bases stayed unmatched. The CDR3 length is 14 residues. The CDR3 sequence: CASSWGTGGETQYF. The DNA of the CDR3 is TGTGCCAGCAGCTGGGGGACAGGGGGGGAGACCCAGTACTTC.

The chain is built from TRBV11-3 and TRBJ2-7; 7 positions match TRBD2. Germline V gives CDR1 SGHNT, CDR2 YENEEA. The CDR3 loop spans 14 amino acids. J was trimmed by 3 bases and V by 5 bases; bases with no gene match: 7. The CDR3 spells CASSEAGVGYEQYF. The CDR3 DNA is TGTGCCAGCAGCGAGGCGGGAGTGGGCTACGAGCAGTACTTC.

This clone was observed a single time. The rearrangement joins TRBV28 to TRBJ2-2; 9 nucleotides align to TRBD1. Germline trimming cut 8 bases from V and 6 bases from J; bases unmatched to any gene: 13. This CDR3 spans 16 amino acids. CDR1 is MDHEN and CDR2 is SYDVKM in the germline V gene. CDR3 sequence: CASSSPAWTGAGELFF. In DNA, the CDR3 is TGTGCCAGCTCCTCCCCGGCGTGGACAGGGGCCGGGGAGCTGTTTTTT.

The chain carries TRBV6-5 and TRBJ1-5; D perhaps matches TRBD1 (5 bases). The CDR3 extends over 14 amino acids. Germline lookup yields CDR1 MNHEY and CDR2 SVGAGI. V lost 11 bases and J lost 1, with 15 bases in between. This CDR3 is CAAGRGGSNQPQHF. For the CDR3, the DNA is TGTGCCGCGGGGCGGGGAGGGAGCAATCAGCCCCAGCATTTT.

The CDR3 reads CASKGPSGHNEQFF. The DNA of the CDR3 is TGTGCCAGCAAGGGGCCATCGGGCCACAATGAGCAGTTCTTC. V is TRBV19 and J is TRBJ2-1, with D tentatively TRBD1 (5 bases). CDR1 and CDR2 (germline): LNHDA, SQIVND (reference sequence). There are 14 residues in the CDR3. V was shortened by 9 bases and J by 5 bases, with 17 bases between the two germline ends. Using reference TRBV19 and TRBJ2-1 for the parts outside the CDR3, the full variable domain is DGGITQSPKYLFRKEGQNVTLSCEQNLNHDAMYWYRQDPGQGLRLIYYSQIVNDFQKGDIAEGYSVSREKKESFPLTVTSAQKNPTAFYLCASKGPSGHNEQFFGPGTRLTVL.

V gene TRBV9 combines with J gene TRBJ2-3, with TRBD2 as a possible D gene (5 bases). The CDR3 runs to 14 residues. The germline gives CDR1 SGDLS, CDR2 YYNGEE. V was cut by 0 bases and J by 1 base, with 6 bases left in between. This CDR3 reads CASSVVSGTDTQYF. DNA of the CDR3: TGTGCCAGCAGCGTAGTTAGCGGCACAGATACGCAGTATTTT.

J is TRBJ1-5 and V is TRBV7-8; D perhaps matches TRBD1 (5 bases). The CDR3 runs 12 residues. With 5 bases removed from V and 7 bases from J, the gap between germline ends came to 9 bases. Germline values: CDR1 SGHVS, CDR2 FQNEAQ. The CDR3 DNA reads TGTGCCAGCAGCCCATGGGGCCAGCCCCAGCATTTT. Amino acids: CASSPWGQPQHF.